This paragraph covers one T cell receptor beta chain sequence. The data belong to a study of blood T cell repertoires in COVID-19. V gave up 0 bases and J gave up 5 bases, with 4 bases separating them. The germline CDR1 and CDR2 sequences are KGHSH and LQKENI. There are 12 residues in the CDR3. This table comes from immunoSEQ multiplex PCR, and its TCRdb copy is limited to in-frame clones, with some not included. This table has hundreds of thousands of clones, around 89% appearing once. This TCR derives from a woman between 40 and 50 years old who had recovered from COVID-19. Material for sequencing was peripheral blood. This chain uses TRBV18 with TRBJ2-5, with D hard to call. The CDR3 DNA sequence: TGTGCCAGCTCACCACCCGGGGAGACCCAGTACTTC. Protein product: CASSPPGETQYF.